This TCR beta chain was profiled in a study of CD8+ T cells in alopecia areata. In the study overall: Skin from approximately 6-12-month-old C3H/HeJ graft donors with spontaneous alopecia went to roughly 6-10-week-old female C3H/HeJ mice.

Overall study results and limits: Lesional scalp exceeded normal scalp in clonality, especially in alopecia totalis/universalis.

Noted time point: mouse skin 6 weeks after grafting, around onset of hair loss. Later, at 3 and 6 weeks, recipient mouse skin was biopsied again, as it had been at grafting. The table lists this clone with many counts. What it binds is unknown. Genes here carry mouse names. The read ends 4 residues before the CDR3 terminus; that terminus is restored from the germline J gene. V shed 2 bases and J 3 bases; nucleotides not matched to a gene: 1. The CDR3 runs 15 residues. CDR1 is LGHNA, CDR2 YNLKQL, per germline (reference sequence). The authors extracted RNA and reverse transcribed it into cDNA as the sequencing template. The data were produced by immunoSEQ multiplex PCR, yet TCRdb's version contains in-frame clones alone and is incomplete. The sample includes fewer than 2,000 clones, none of them occurring once.

Material: skin, obtained at week 6. The clonotype comes from a C3H/HeJ mouse with alopecia areata. These mice share the MHC haplotype H2-k. The chain links TRBV5 to TRBJ2-5; 11 positions agree with TRBD2. The covered CDR3 bases are TGTGCCAGCAGCCAACGGGACTGGGGGCAAGAC. Residues: CASSQRDWGQD. The CDR3 reads in full as CASSQRDWGQDTQYF.